This TCR beta chain derives from a study of cytomegalovirus exposure and HLA in healthy donors. The wider study: Across some 400 genotyped donors, roughly 85% landed in the Caucasian-associated ancestry cluster.

PCR was performed using 60 Vbeta and 13 Jbeta primers. Sequencing was performed with immunoSEQ multiplex PCR; in TCRdb, only in-frame clones are kept and a portion is missing. The sample table sets out 45,000 to 60,000 clones. Per germline, CDR1 LNHDA and CDR2 SQIVND (reference sequence). Trimming pared 5 bases from V and 3 bases from J, leaving 7 bases between. The CDR3 spans 12 residues. Broader study findings: Some public TCRs appeared in many individuals, while most sequences were rare.

About this clone itself: Its antigen is not identified.

The chain links TRBV19 to TRBJ1-1, with unresolved D. Material for sequencing was PBMCs. This receptor was identified in a male donor in good health and CMV-seronegative. The CDR3 DNA follows: TGTGCCAGTAGTGAGGGTGACACTGAAGCTTTCTTT. It encodes CASSEGDTEAFF.